These T cell receptor beta chains were read from a single sample in a study of T cell repertoires in aging, cancer and after chemotherapy. A single record per CDR3 protein comes from TCRdb applying MiXCR to the multiplex PCR reads. The table lists more than 2,500 distinct CDR3 sequences, roughly 22% of them singletons. Sequencing was done on a sample of blood. These receptors all stem from a human donor with a solid tumor. CDR3s include the opening cysteine and the closing phenylalanine or tryptophan. D genes are given only for firm matches. The size entry is marked missing in some rows and otherwise reads once, few, many or a size class.

CDR3 protein: CSAKEYNSPLHF; CDR3 DNA: TGCAGTGCTAAGGAGTATAATTCACCCCTCCACTTT; D gene: NA; J gene: TRBJ1-6; clone size: NA; V gene: TRBV20-1
CDR3 protein: CASSMARGQETQYF; CDR3 DNA: TGTGCCAGTAGTATGGCCCGGGGGCAAGAGACCCAGTACTTC; D gene: NA; J gene: TRBJ2-5; clone size: medium-sized; V gene: TRBV19
CDR3 protein: CASSRPGLAGDNEQFF; CDR3 DNA: TGTGCCAGCAGCCGGCCGGGACTAGCGGGGGACAATGAGCAGTTCTTC; D gene: TRBD2; J gene: TRBJ2-1; clone size: NA; V gene: TRBV7-9
CDR3 protein: CATGQGDNQPQHF; CDR3 DNA: TGTGCCACCGGACAGGGGGATAATCAGCCCCAGCATTTT; D gene: TRBD1; J gene: TRBJ1-5; clone size: medium-sized; V gene: TRBV6-4
CDR3 protein: CASSSRVSSYEQYF; CDR3 DNA: TGTGCCAGCAGTTCCAGGGTAAGCTCCTACGAGCAGTACTTC; D gene: NA; J gene: TRBJ2-7; clone size: medium-sized; V gene: TRBV27
CDR3 protein: CASSRDRREQFF; CDR3 DNA: TGTGCCAGTAGTCGGGACCGCAGAGAGCAGTTCTTC; D gene: NA; J gene: TRBJ2-1; clone size: large; V gene: TRBV19
CDR3 protein: CASSQDGSTGQETQYF; CDR3 DNA: TGCGCCAGCAGCCAAGATGGTAGCACAGGGCAAGAGACCCAGTACTTC; D gene: NA; J gene: TRBJ2-5; clone size: few; V gene: TRBV4-3
CDR3 protein: CASRSRGPDSPLHF; CDR3 DNA: TGCGCCAGCAGGTCTAGGGGGCCCGATTCACCCCTCCACTTT; D gene: TRBD1; J gene: TRBJ1-6; clone size: few; V gene: TRBV5-1
CDR3 protein: CASSLDYGYTF; CDR3 DNA: TGTGCCAGCAGCTTGGACTATGGCTACACCTTC; D gene: NA; J gene: TRBJ1-2; clone size: medium-sized; V gene: TRBV5-6
CDR3 protein: CASSLGAEQETQYF; CDR3 DNA: TGTGCCAGCAGTTTAGGGGCAGAACAAGAGACCCAGTACTTC; D gene: NA; J gene: TRBJ2-5; clone size: few; V gene: TRBV28
CDR3 protein: CSAKDLAGNEQFF; CDR3 DNA: TGCAGTGCTAAAGATCTAGCGGGGAATGAGCAGTTCTTC; D gene: TRBD2; J gene: TRBJ2-1; clone size: NA; V gene: TRBV20-1
CDR3 protein: CASSFGGGSYTF; CDR3 DNA: TGTGCCAGCAGTTTTGGGGGAGGGAGCTACACCTTC; D gene: NA; J gene: TRBJ1-2; clone size: medium-sized; V gene: TRBV12-3/TRBV12-4
CDR3 protein: CSARVRPGTGGSSPLHF; CDR3 DNA: TGCAGTGCTAGAGTTAGACCCGGGACAGGGGGTTCTTCACCCCTCCACTTT; D gene: TRBD1; J gene: TRBJ1-6; clone size: once; V gene: TRBV20-1
CDR3 protein: CSAREGLTSDTDTQYF; CDR3 DNA: TGCAGTGCTAGAGAGGGATTGACTAGCGATACAGATACGCAGTATTTT; D gene: TRBD2; J gene: TRBJ2-3; clone size: few; V gene: TRBV20-1
CDR3 protein: CASSLTHPGEDSPLHF; CDR3 DNA: TGTGCCAGTAGCCTGACCCACCCAGGGGAGGATTCACCCCTCCACTTT; D gene: NA; J gene: TRBJ1-6; clone size: NA; V gene: TRBV19
CDR3 protein: CASSRERNYEQYF; CDR3 DNA: TGTGCCAGTAGTAGGGAACGTAACTACGAGCAGTACTTC; D gene: NA; J gene: TRBJ2-7; clone size: medium-sized; V gene: TRBV19
CDR3 protein: CASSDASGGVRETQYF; CDR3 DNA: TGTGCCAGCAGTGACGCCAGCGGGGGGGTGAGAGAGACCCAGTACTTC; D gene: TRBD2; J gene: TRBJ2-5; clone size: medium-sized; V gene: TRBV6-1
CDR3 protein: CASRRDSTDTQYF; CDR3 DNA: TGCGCCAGCAGGAGGGACAGCACAGATACGCAGTATTTT; D gene: NA; J gene: TRBJ2-3; clone size: NA; V gene: TRBV5-1
CDR3 protein: CASTPGGADTGELFF; CDR3 DNA: TGTGCCAGCACACCTGGGGGGGCTGACACCGGGGAGCTGTTTTTT; D gene: NA; J gene: TRBJ2-2; clone size: large; V gene: TRBV6-2/TRBV6-3
CDR3 protein: CAWAGTGASPLHF; CDR3 DNA: TGTGCCTGGGCCGGGACAGGGGCATCACCCCTCCACTTT; D gene: TRBD1; J gene: TRBJ1-6; clone size: medium-sized; V gene: TRBV30
CDR3 protein: CASSIEPTYEQYF; CDR3 DNA: TGCGCCAGCAGCATCGAACCTACCTACGAGCAGTACTTC; D gene: NA; J gene: TRBJ2-7; clone size: NA; V gene: TRBV5-1
CDR3 protein: CASSQYFKAYGYTF; CDR3 DNA: TGTGCCAGCAGCCAGTATTTCAAGGCCTATGGCTACACCTTC; D gene: NA; J gene: TRBJ1-2; clone size: NA; V gene: TRBV4-2
CDR3 protein: CASRTGDHGYTF; CDR3 DNA: TGTGCCAGCAGGACAGGGGATCATGGCTACACCTTC; D gene: TRBD1; J gene: TRBJ1-2; clone size: medium-sized; V gene: TRBV6-5
CDR3 protein: CASSEGLGEDEQYF; CDR3 DNA: TGTGCCAGTAGTGAGGGGCTAGGGGAGGACGAGCAGTACTTC; D gene: NA; J gene: TRBJ2-7; clone size: large; V gene: TRBV19
CDR3 protein: CASSLVGGANEQFF; CDR3 DNA: TGTGCCAGCAGCTTAGTCGGGGGGGCCAATGAGCAGTTCTTC; D gene: TRBD2; J gene: TRBJ2-1; clone size: NA; V gene: TRBV7-6
CDR3 protein: CASSERGGENSPLHF; CDR3 DNA: TGTGCCAGCAGTGAAAGGGGAGGGGAAAATTCACCCCTCCACTTT; D gene: NA; J gene: TRBJ1-6; clone size: NA; V gene: TRBV2
CDR3 protein: CASSPLAGGFNEQFF; CDR3 DNA: TGTGCCAGCAGTCCGCTAGCGGGGGGGTTCAATGAGCAGTTCTTC; D gene: TRBD2; J gene: TRBJ2-1; clone size: few; V gene: TRBV6-5
CDR3 protein: CASSLDGGSTDTQYF; CDR3 DNA: TGTGCCAGCAGCTTAGACGGCGGGAGCACAGATACGCAGTATTTT; D gene: NA; J gene: TRBJ2-3; clone size: large; V gene: TRBV13
CDR3 protein: CASSPGVAGDTQYF; CDR3 DNA: TGTGCCAGCAGCCCCGGGGTAGCGGGAGATACGCAGTATTTT; D gene: TRBD2; J gene: TRBJ2-3; clone size: medium-sized; V gene: TRBV12-3/TRBV12-4
CDR3 protein: CASSSPDREGETQYF; CDR3 DNA: TGTGCCAGCAGCTCCCCGGACAGGGAAGGAGAGACCCAGTACTTC; D gene: TRBD1; J gene: TRBJ2-5; clone size: medium-sized; V gene: TRBV7-9
CDR3 protein: CASRDGEISGNTIYF; CDR3 DNA: TGTGCCAGCCGGGATGGGGAAATCTCTGGAAACACCATATATTTT; D gene: NA; J gene: TRBJ1-3; clone size: NA; V gene: TRBV6-2/TRBV6-3
CDR3 protein: CASSHDPRALHF; CDR3 DNA: TGTGCCAGCAGCCACGACCCAAGGGCCCTGCATTTT; D gene: NA; J gene: TRBJ1-5; clone size: NA; V gene: TRBV6-2/TRBV6-3
CDR3 protein: CASSWRTGYNEQFF; CDR3 DNA: TGCGCCAGCAGCTGGAGGACAGGGTACAATGAGCAGTTCTTC; D gene: TRBD1; J gene: TRBJ2-1; clone size: few; V gene: TRBV5-1
CDR3 protein: CASSSTSGGTSTDTQYF; CDR3 DNA: TGTGCCAGCAGTTCCACGAGCGGGGGCACCAGCACAGATACGCAGTATTTT; D gene: TRBD2; J gene: TRBJ2-3; clone size: NA; V gene: TRBV12-3/TRBV12-4
CDR3 protein: CSAADNSGNTIYF; CDR3 DNA: TGCAGTGCCGCCGACAACTCTGGAAACACCATATATTTT; D gene: NA; J gene: TRBJ1-3; clone size: few; V gene: TRBV20-1
CDR3 protein: CASSLGSYTDTQYF; CDR3 DNA: TGTGCCAGCAGCTTAGGGTCGTACACAGATACGCAGTATTTT; D gene: NA; J gene: TRBJ2-3; clone size: NA; V gene: TRBV7-3
CDR3 protein: CAWSVSSGGYNEQFF; CDR3 DNA: TGTGCCTGGAGTGTCTCCAGCGGGGGCTACAATGAGCAGTTCTTC; D gene: TRBD2; J gene: TRBJ2-1; clone size: medium-sized; V gene: TRBV30
CDR3 protein: CASSRWNTEAFF; CDR3 DNA: TGTGCCAGTAGTCGGTGGAACACTGAAGCTTTCTTT; D gene: NA; J gene: TRBJ1-1; clone size: medium-sized; V gene: TRBV19
CDR3 protein: CASSIPQSSNQPQHF; CDR3 DNA: TGTGCCAGTAGTATCCCACAGAGCTCCAATCAGCCCCAGCATTTT; D gene: NA; J gene: TRBJ1-5; clone size: NA; V gene: TRBV19
CDR3 protein: CASSRLTGSTDTQYF; CDR3 DNA: TGTGCCAGCAGTCGACTGACAGGGAGCACAGATACGCAGTATTTT; D gene: TRBD1; J gene: TRBJ2-3; clone size: large; V gene: TRBV6-5
CDR3 protein: CASSLGTGSYEQYF; CDR3 DNA: TGTGCCAGCAGCTTAGGCACGGGCTCCTACGAGCAGTACTTC; D gene: NA; J gene: TRBJ2-7; clone size: NA; V gene: TRBV7-9
CDR3 protein: CASSMRWSGTTDTQYF; CDR3 DNA: TGTGCCAGTAGTATGAGGTGGAGCGGGACCACAGATACGCAGTATTTT; D gene: TRBD2; J gene: TRBJ2-3; clone size: large; V gene: TRBV19
CDR3 protein: CASSSSRTGVNQPQHF; CDR3 DNA: TGTGCCAGCAGCTCTTCTAGGACAGGTGTCAATCAGCCCCAGCATTTT; D gene: TRBD1; J gene: TRBJ1-5; clone size: NA; V gene: TRBV7-9
CDR3 protein: CASSLQKMNTEAFF; CDR3 DNA: TGTGCCAGCAGCTTACAGAAGATGAACACTGAAGCTTTCTTT; D gene: NA; J gene: TRBJ1-1; clone size: NA; V gene: TRBV5-5
CDR3 protein: CASSYTQGSYEQYF; CDR3 DNA: TGTGCCAGCAGTTATACTCAGGGCTCCTACGAGCAGTACTTC; D gene: NA; J gene: TRBJ2-7; clone size: medium-sized; V gene: TRBV6-2/TRBV6-3
CDR3 protein: CATSSDYNSPLHF; CDR3 DNA: TGTGCCACCAGCAGTGACTATAATTCACCCCTCCACTTT; D gene: NA; J gene: TRBJ1-6; clone size: medium-sized; V gene: TRBV15
CDR3 protein: CASSPGQGGETQYF; CDR3 DNA: TGTGCCAGCAGTCCAGGACAAGGCGGGGAGACCCAGTACTTC; D gene: NA; J gene: TRBJ2-5; clone size: medium-sized; V gene: TRBV12-3/TRBV12-4
CDR3 protein: CASSFWTSLGELFF; CDR3 DNA: TGTGCCAGCAGCTTCTGGACTAGTCTCGGGGAGCTGTTTTTT; D gene: TRBD2; J gene: TRBJ2-2; clone size: NA; V gene: TRBV7-2
CDR3 protein: CASSLEPDQETQYF; CDR3 DNA: TGCGCCAGCAGCTTGGAGCCGGATCAAGAGACCCAGTACTTC; D gene: NA; J gene: TRBJ2-5; clone size: NA; V gene: TRBV5-5
CDR3 protein: CASSQDRELAYEQYF; CDR3 DNA: TGTGCCAGCAGCCAAGATAGGGAGCTAGCTTACGAGCAGTACTTC; D gene: NA; J gene: TRBJ2-7; clone size: NA; V gene: TRBV14
CDR3 protein: CASSEAVGWEETQYF; CDR3 DNA: TGTGCCAGCAGTGAAGCCGTGGGATGGGAAGAGACCCAGTACTTC; D gene: NA; J gene: TRBJ2-5; clone size: medium-sized; V gene: TRBV6-1
CDR3 protein: CSVGEGNTEAFF; CDR3 DNA: TGCAGCGTCGGAGAGGGGAACACTGAAGCTTTCTTT; D gene: NA; J gene: TRBJ1-1; clone size: large; V gene: TRBV29-1